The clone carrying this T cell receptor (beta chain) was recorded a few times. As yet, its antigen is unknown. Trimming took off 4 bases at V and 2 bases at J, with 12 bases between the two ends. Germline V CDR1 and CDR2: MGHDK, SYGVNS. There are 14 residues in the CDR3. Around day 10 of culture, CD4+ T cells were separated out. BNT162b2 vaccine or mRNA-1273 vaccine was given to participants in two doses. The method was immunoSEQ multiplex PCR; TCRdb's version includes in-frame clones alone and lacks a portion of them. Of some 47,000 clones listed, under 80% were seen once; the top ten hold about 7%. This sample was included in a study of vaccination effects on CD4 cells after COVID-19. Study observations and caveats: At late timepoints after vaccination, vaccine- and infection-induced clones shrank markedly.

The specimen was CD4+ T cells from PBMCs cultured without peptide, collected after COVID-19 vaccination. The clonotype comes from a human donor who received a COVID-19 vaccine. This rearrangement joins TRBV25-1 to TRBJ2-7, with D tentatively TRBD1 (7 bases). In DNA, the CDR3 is TGTGCCAGCAGTGTTGCAGGGGGGACCTACGAGCAGTACTTC. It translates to CASSVAGGTYEQYF.